Sequencing of this T cell receptor (beta chain) was carried out in a study of identical twins. The study's findings and limits: Out-of-frame sharing of TCR alpha in monozygotic twins was underestimated by models. Insertions were reduced in abundant cord blood beta clonotypes but not in memory repertoires.

TCRdb analysed the 5' RACE reads with MiXCR anew, one entry per CDR3 protein. This table has hundreds of thousands of distinct CDR3 sequences, under 9% appearing once. All of the donors were Caucasians in good health. V dropped 0 bases and J dropped 2 bases, with 3 bases sitting between them. CDR3 size: 13 residues. The germline V gene has CDR1 MRHNA and CDR2 SNTAGT. This clonotype was recorded a few times. Its antigen remains unknown. These sequences were also reported in another study, on yellow fever vaccine responses in identical twins.

V usage is TRBV6-4 and J usage is TRBJ2-3, with no clear D. Sequenced material: PBMCs. The sequence was collected from a young woman in good health. The CDR3 sequence is CASSDSDTDTQYF. The CDR3, as DNA: TGTGCCAGCAGTGACTCCGACACAGATACGCAGTATTTT.